This entry describes one T cell receptor (beta chain). Antigen specificity is unknown. This record belongs to a study of CD8 T cells in ankylosing spondylitis. Study-wide points: Typical of ankylosing spondylitis blood, it appeared, was a TCR beta motif of eight highly homologous variants. There was reportedly significant enrichment of clones that were disease-linked in matched ankylosing spondylitis synovial fluid. Disease-linked clones bore a CD8+ phenotype, appearing relatively rarely in peripheral blood. Several of the motif variants were reported before in synovial fluid and blood from reactive arthritis.

The authors made TCR beta libraries by quantitative 5'-RACE with molecular barcodes. TCRdb itself ran the 5' RACE reads through MiXCR, one entry per CDR3 protein. The repertoire includes around 450,000 distinct CDR3 sequences, roughly a quarter of them detected once, and 0.75% to 0.9% sits in the top ten. Per germline, CDR1 LGHDT and CDR2 YNNKEL (reference sequence). J gave up 6 bases and V 1 base, and 7 bases lay outside the gene matches. CDR3 length: 17 amino acids. This TCR derives from a male donor with ankylosing spondylitis. This chain connects TRBV3-1 to TRBJ1-6, with 9 bases lining up with TRBD1. The sequenced sample consisted of blood, either unsorted or a sorted T cell fraction (not recorded which). CDR3 in amino acids: CASSQGGLGQGNSPLHF. CDR3 nucleotide sequence: TGTGCCAGCAGCCAAGGGGGACTGGGACAGGGTAATTCACCCCTCCACTTT.